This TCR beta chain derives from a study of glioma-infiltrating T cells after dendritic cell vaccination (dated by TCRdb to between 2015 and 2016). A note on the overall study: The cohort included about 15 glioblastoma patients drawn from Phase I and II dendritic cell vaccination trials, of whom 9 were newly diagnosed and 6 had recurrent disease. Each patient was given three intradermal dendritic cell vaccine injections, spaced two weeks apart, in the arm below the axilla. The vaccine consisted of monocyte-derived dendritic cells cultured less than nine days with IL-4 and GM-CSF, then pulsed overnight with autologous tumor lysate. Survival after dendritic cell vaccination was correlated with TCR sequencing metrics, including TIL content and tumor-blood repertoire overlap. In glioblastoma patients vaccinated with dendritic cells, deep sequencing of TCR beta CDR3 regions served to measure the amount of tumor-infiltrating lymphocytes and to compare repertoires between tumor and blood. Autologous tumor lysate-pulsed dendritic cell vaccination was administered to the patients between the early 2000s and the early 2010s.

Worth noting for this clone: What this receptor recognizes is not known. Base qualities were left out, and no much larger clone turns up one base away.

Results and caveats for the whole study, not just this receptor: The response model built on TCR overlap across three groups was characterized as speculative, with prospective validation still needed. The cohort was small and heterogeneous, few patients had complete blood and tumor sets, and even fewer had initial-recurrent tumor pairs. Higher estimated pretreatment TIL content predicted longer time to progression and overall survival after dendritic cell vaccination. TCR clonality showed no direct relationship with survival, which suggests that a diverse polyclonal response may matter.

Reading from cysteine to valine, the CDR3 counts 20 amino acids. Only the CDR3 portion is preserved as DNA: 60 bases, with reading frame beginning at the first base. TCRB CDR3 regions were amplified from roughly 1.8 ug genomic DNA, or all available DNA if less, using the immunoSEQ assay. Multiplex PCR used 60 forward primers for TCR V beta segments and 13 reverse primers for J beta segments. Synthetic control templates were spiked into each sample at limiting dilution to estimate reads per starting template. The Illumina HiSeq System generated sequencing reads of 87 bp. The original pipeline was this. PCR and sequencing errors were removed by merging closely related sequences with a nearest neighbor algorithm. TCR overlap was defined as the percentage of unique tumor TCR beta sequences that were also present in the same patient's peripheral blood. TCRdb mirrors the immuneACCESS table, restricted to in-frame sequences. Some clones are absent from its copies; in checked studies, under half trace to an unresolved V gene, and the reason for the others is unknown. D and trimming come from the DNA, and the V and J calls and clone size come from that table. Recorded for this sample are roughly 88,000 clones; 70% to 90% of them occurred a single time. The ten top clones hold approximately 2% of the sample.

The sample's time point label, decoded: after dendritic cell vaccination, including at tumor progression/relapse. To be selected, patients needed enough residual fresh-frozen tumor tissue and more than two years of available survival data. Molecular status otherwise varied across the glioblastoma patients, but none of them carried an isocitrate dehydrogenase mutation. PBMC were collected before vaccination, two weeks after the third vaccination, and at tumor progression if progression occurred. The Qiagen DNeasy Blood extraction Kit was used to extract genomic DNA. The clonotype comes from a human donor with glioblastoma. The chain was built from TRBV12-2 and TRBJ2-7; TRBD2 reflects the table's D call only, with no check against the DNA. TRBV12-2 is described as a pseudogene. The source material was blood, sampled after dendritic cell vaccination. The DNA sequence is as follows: TGTGCAAGTCGCTCACCCCCACTGCCCAGAGCGGGACTAGTGCCCTACGAGCAGTACGTC. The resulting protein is CASRSPPLPRAGLVPYEQYV.